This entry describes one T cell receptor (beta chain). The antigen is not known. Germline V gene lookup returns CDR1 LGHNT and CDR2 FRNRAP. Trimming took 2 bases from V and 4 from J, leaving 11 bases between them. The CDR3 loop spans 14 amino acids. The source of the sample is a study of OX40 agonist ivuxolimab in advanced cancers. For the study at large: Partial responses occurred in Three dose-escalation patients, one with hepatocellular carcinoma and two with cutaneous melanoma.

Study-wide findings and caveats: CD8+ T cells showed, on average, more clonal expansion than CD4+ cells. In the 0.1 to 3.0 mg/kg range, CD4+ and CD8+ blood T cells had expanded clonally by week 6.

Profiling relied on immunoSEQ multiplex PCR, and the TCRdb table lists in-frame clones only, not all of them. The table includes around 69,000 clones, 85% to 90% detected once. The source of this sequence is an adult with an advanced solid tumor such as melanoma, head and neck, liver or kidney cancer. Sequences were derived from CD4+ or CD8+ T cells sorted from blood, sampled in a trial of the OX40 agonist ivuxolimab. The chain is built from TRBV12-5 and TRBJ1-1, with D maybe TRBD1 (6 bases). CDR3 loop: CASGLSGAVTEAFF. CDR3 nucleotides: TGTGCTAGTGGTTTGTCAGGGGCGGTCACTGAAGCTTTCTTT.